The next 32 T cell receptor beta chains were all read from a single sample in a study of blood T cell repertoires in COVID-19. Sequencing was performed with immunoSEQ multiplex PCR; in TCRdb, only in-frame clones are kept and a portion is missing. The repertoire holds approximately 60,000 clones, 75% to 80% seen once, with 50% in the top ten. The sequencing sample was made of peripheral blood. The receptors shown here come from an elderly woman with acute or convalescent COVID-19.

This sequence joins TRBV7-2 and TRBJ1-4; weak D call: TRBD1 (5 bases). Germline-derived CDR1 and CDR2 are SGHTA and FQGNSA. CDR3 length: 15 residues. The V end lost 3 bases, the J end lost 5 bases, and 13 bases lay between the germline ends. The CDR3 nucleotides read TGTGCCAGCAGCTTGCGCCGGGGGTTGAATGAAAAACTGTTTTTT. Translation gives CASSLRRGLNEKLFF.

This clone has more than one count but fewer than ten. The CDR3 is CASSFGGTSGRVEQYF. For the CDR3, the DNA is TGCGCCAGCAGCTTTGGGGGGACTAGCGGGAGGGTTGAGCAGTACTTC. The chain has TRBV5-1 and TRBJ2-7; the match to TRBD2 covers 16 bases. J lost 7 bases, V lost 2 bases, and 6 bases had no gene match. This CDR3 comprises 16 residues. CDR1 is SGHRS, CDR2 YFSETQ, per germline.

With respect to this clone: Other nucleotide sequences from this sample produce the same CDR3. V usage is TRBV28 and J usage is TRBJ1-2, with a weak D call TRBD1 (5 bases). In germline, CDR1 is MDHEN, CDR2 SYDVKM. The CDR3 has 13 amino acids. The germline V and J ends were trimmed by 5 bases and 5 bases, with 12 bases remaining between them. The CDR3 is CASSGGARYGYTF. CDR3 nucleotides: TGTGCCAGCAGTGGCGGGGCTCGATATGGCTACACCTTC.

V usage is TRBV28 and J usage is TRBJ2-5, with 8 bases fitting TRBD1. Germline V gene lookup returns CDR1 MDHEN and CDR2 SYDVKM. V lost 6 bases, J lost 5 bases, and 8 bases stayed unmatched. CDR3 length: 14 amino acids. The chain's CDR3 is CASRGDRGLETQYF. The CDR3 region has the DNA TGTGCCAGCAGGGGCGACAGGGGTTTGGAGACCCAGTACTTC. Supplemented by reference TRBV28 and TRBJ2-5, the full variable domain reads DVKVTQSSRYLVKRTGEKVFLECVQDMDHENMFWYRQDPGLGLRLIYFSYDVKMKEKGDIPEGYSVSREKKERFSLILESASTNQTSMYLCASRGDRGLETQYFGPGTRLLVL.

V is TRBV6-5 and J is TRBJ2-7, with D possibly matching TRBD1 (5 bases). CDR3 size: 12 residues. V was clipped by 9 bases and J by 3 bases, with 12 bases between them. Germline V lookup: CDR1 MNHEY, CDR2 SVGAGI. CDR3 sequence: CASRPDNYEQYF. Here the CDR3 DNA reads TGTGCCAGTAGACCGGACAACTACGAGCAGTACTTC.

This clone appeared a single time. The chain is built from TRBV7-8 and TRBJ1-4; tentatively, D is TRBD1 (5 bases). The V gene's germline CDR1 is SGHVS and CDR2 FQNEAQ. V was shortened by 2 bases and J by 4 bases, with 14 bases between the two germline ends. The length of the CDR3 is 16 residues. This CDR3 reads CASSLRPPGGNEKLFF. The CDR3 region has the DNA TGTGCCAGCAGCTTAAGGCCCCCGGGGGGTAATGAAAAACTGTTTTTT.

CDR3 sequence: CASSLTTSGIGGDTQYF. The DNA for the CDR3 is TGCGCCAGCAGCCTTACCACTAGCGGGATAGGGGGGGATACGCAGTATTTT. The chain has TRBV5-1 and TRBJ2-3; 10 positions agree with TRBD2. V was pared by 4 bases and J by 6 bases, with 14 bases of the junction left unmatched. Germline CDR1 reads SGHRS; CDR2 reads YFSETQ. CDR3 length: 17 residues.

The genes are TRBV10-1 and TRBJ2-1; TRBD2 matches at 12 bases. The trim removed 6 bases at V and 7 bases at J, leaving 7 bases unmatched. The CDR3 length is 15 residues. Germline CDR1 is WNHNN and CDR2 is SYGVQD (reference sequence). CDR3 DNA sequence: TGCGCCAGCAGCCAGCGGACTAGCGGGAATAATGAGCAGTTCTTC. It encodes CASSQRTSGNNEQFF.

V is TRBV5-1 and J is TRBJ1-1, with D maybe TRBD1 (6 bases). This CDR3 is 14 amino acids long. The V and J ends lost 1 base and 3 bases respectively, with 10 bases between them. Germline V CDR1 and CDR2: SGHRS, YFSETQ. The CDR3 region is CASSLNSGDTEAFF. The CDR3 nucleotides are TGCGCCAGCAGCTTGAATTCAGGGGACACTGAAGCTTTCTTT.

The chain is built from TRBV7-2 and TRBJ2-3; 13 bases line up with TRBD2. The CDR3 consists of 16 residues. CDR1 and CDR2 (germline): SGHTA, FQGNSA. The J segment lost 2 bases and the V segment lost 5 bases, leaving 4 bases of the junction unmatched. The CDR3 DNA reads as TGTGCCAGCAGCATGGGACTAGCGGGGAACACAGATACGCAGTATTTT. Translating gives CASSMGLAGNTDTQYF.

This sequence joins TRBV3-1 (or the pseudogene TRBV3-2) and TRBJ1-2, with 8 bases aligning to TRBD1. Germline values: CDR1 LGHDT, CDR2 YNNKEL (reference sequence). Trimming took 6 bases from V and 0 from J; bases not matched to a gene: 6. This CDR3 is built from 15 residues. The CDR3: CASRRSTGANYGYTF. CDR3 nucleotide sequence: TGTGCCAGCAGACGATCGACAGGGGCTAACTATGGCTACACCTTC.

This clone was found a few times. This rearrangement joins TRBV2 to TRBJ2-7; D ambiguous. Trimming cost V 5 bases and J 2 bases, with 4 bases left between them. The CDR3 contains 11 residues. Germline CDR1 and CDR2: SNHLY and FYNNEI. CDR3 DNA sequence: TGTGCCAGCAGTCTAGCCTACGAGCAGTACTTC. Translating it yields CASSLAYEQYF.

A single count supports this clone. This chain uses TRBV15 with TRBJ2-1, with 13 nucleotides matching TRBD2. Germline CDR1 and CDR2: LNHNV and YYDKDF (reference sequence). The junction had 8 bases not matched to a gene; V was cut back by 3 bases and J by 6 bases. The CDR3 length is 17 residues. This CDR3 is CATSSGLAGVSGNEQFF. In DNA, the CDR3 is TGTGCCACCAGCAGCGGACTAGCGGGAGTTTCCGGCAATGAGCAGTTCTTC.

In DNA, the CDR3 is TGCGCCAGCTGTCTTGGGTCAGGGGGCCCAGATACGCAGTATTTT. As protein: CASCLGSGGPDTQYF. The rearrangement joins TRBV5-1 to TRBJ2-3, with 8 bases aligning to TRBD1. The V and J ends lost 7 bases and 4 bases, in that order; junction bases with no gene match: 11. The CDR3 is made up of 15 amino acids. The germline V gene has CDR1 SGHRS and CDR2 YFSETQ.

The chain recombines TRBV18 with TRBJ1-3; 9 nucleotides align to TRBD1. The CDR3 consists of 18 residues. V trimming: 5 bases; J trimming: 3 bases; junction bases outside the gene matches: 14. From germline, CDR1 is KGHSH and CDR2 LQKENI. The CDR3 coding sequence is TGTGCCAGCTCATCTAACTCCCCGGGACAGGGAGTTGGAAACACCATATATTTT. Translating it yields CASSSNSPGQGVGNTIYF.

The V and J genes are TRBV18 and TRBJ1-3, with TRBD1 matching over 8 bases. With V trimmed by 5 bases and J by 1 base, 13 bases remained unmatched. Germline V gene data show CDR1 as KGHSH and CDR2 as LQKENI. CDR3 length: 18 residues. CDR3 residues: CASSAFLQGQGSGNTIYF. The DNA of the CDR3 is TGTGCCAGCTCAGCATTCCTCCAAGGACAGGGTTCTGGAAACACCATATATTTT.

The CDR3 sequence: CASSPGPGTGYQGGHSGANVLTF. CDR3 in DNA: TGTGCCAGCAGCCCAGGACCCGGGACAGGGTATCAAGGGGGGCATTCTGGGGCCAACGTCCTGACTTTC. The chain combines TRBV3-1 (or the pseudogene TRBV3-2) with TRBJ2-6; the match to TRBD1 covers 9 bases. V dropped 4 bases and J dropped 1; count of bases not matched to a gene: 23. Germline lookup yields CDR1 LGHDT and CDR2 YNNKEL (reference sequence). The CDR3 runs 23 residues.

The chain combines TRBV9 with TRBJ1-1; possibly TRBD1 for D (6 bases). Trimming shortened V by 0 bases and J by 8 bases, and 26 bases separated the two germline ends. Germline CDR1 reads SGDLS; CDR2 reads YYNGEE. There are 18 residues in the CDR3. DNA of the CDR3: TGTGCCAGCAGCGTAGGTATTAGGCTCCGGGGGGCAGGCCAGGAAGCTTTCTTT. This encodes CASSVGIRLRGAGQEAFF.

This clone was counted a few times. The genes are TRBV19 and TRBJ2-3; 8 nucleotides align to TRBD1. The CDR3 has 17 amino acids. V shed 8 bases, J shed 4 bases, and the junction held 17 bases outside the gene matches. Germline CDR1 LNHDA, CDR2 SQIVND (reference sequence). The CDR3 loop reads CASSPRGGDRLADTQYF. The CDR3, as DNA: TGTGCCAGTTCTCCCCGTGGTGGGGACAGGCTGGCAGATACGCAGTATTTT.

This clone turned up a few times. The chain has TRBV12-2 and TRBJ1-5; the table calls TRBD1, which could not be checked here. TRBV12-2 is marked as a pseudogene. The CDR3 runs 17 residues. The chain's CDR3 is CASRLERDREGNQPQHF. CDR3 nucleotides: TGTGCAAGTCGCTTAGAGCGGGACAGGGAAGGCAATCAGCCCCAGCATTTT.

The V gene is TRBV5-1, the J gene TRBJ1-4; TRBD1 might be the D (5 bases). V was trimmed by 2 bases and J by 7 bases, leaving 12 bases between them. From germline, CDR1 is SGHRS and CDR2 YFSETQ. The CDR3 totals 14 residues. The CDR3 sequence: CASSFEGRGEKLFF. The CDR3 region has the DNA TGCGCCAGCAGCTTCGAGGGGCGGGGTGAAAAACTGTTTTTT.

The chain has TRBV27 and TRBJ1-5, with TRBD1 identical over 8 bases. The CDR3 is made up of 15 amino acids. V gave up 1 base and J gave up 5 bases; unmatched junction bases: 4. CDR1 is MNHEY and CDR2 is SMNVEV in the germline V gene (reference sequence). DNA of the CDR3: TGTGCCAGCAGTTTATATTCAGGGGGCGATCAGCCCCAGCATTTT. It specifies CASSLYSGGDQPQHF.

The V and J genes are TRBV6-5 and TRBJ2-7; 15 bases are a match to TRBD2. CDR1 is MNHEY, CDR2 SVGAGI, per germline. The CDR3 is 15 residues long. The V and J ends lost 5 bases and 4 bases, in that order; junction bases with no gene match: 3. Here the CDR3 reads CASSRTSGRAYEQYF. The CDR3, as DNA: TGTGCCAGCAGTAGGACTAGCGGGAGGGCGTACGAGCAGTACTTC.

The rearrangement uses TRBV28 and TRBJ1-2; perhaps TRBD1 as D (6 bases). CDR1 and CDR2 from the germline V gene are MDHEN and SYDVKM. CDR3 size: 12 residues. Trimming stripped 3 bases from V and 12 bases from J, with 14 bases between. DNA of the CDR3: TGTGCCAGCAGTTTCCCCGGGACAACTCACACCTTC. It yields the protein CASSFPGTTHTF.

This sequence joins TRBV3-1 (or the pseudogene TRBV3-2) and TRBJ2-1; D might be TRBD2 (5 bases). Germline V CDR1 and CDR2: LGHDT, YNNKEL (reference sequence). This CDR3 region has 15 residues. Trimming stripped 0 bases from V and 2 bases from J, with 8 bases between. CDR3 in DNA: TGTGCCAGCAGCCAAGATCCTAGCACCTACAATGAGCAGTTCTTC. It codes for CASSQDPSTYNEQFF.

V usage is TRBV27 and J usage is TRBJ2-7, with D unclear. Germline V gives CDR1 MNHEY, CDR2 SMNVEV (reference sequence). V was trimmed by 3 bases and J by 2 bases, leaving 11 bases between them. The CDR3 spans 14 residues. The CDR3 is CASSFDENTYEQYF. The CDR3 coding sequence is TGTGCCAGCAGTTTTGATGAGAATACCTACGAGCAGTACTTC.

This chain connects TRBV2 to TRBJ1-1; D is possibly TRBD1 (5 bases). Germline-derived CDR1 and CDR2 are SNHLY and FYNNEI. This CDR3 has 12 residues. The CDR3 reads CARGSMNTEAFF. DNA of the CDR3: TGTGCTAGGGGCAGCATGAACACTGAAGCTTTCTTT.

CDR3 sequence: CASGPGLAGAHEQFF. Here the CDR3 DNA reads TGTGCCAGTGGTCCGGGACTAGCGGGAGCACATGAGCAGTTCTTC. The chain couples TRBV19 to TRBJ2-1; 14 bases line up with TRBD2. V was pared by 8 bases and J by 8 bases, with 8 bases of the junction left unmatched. Germline-derived CDR1 and CDR2 are LNHDA and SQIVND (reference sequence). CDR3 length: 15 residues.

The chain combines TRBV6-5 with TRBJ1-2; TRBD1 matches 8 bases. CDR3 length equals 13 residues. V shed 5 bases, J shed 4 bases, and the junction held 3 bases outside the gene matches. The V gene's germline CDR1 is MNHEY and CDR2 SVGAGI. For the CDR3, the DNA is TGTGCCAGCAGTCGGACAGGGCCCTATGGCTACACCTTC. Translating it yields CASSRTGPYGYTF.

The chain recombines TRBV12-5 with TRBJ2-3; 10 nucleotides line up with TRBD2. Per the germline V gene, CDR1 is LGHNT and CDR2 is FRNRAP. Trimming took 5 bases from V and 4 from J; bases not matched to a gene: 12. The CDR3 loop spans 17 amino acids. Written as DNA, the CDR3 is TGTGCTAGTGGTCCGAGGGCTAGCGGGAGTTTACCAGATACGCAGTATTTT. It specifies CASGPRASGSLPDTQYF.

The CDR3 DNA follows: TGTGCCAGCAGTGACCCCGGGACAGTTGACAATGAGCAGTTCTTC. Its protein product is CASSDPGTVDNEQFF. The chain employs TRBV6-1 and TRBJ2-1, with TRBD1 identical over 7 bases. The V gene's germline CDR1 is MNHNS and CDR2 SASEGT. V was clipped by 3 bases and J by 5 bases; unmatched bases: 7. CDR3 length: 15 amino acids.

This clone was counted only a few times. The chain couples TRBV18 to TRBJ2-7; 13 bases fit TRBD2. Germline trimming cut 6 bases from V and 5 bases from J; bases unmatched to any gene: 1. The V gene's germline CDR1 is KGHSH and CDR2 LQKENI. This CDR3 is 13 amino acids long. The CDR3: CASSGLAGDEQYF. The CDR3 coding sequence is TGTGCCAGCTCCGGACTAGCGGGAGACGAGCAGTACTTC.